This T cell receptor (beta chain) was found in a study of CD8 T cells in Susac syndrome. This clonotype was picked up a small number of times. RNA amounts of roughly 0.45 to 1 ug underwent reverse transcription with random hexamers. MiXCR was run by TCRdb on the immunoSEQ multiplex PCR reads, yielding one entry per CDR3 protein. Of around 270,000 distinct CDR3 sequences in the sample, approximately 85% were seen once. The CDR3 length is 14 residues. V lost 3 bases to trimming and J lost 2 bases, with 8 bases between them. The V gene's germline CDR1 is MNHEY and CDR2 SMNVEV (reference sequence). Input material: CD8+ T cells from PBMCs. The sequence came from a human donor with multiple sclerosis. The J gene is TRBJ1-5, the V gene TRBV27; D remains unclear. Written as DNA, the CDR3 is TGTGCCAGCAGTTTGGTAGGCGGCAATCAGCCCCAGCATTTT. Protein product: CASSLVGGNQPQHF.